Described below is a single T cell receptor (beta chain) sequence and its context. Antigen: not known. A sample-barcoded 5' primer and a J-beta primer mix were used in a second PCR of about 6 to 11 cycles. Each TCR beta cDNA got a 12-nucleotide random molecular identifier. One entry per CDR3 protein, called by TCRdb with MiXCR from the 5' RACE reads. Of just under 750,000 distinct CDR3 sequences in the sample, 22% were seen once. The data derive from a study of blood T cells in healthy people across ages. Study results and caveats: Roughly linear declines in TCR beta diversity per million T cells occurred with age. It was found that TCR beta diversity correlated strongly with the percentage of naive T cells.

This CDR3 contains 13 residues. V was shortened by 5 bases and J by 2 bases, with 7 bases between the two germline ends. Germline V CDR1 and CDR2: SEHNR, FQNEAQ (reference sequence). The receptor comes from a man in his 70s in good health. Sequenced sample: blood. The chain couples TRBV7-9 to TRBJ2-1; D is unresolved. The CDR3 coding sequence is TGTGCCAGCAGCCCCGAGCCCTACAATGAGCAGTTCTTC. This encodes CASSPEPYNEQFF.